A single sample is the source of the 26 T cell receptor beta chains below, sequenced in a study of OX40 agonist ivuxolimab in advanced cancers. Method: immunoSEQ multiplex PCR; TCRdb's copy keeps in-frame clones and lacks some. The sample includes about 70,000 clones, about 73% of them seen just once. This material consisted of CD4+ or CD8+ T cells sorted from blood, taken in a trial of the OX40 agonist ivuxolimab. Receptors were obtained from an adult with an advanced solid tumor such as melanoma, head and neck, liver or kidney cancer.

The chain is built from TRBV19 and TRBJ2-3; unclear D gene. The germline CDR1 and CDR2 sequences are LNHDA and SQIVND (reference sequence). V lost 4 bases, J lost 2 bases, and 10 bases lay in between. The CDR3 is 14 residues long. The CDR3 here is CASSSRGNTDTQYF. The CDR3 nucleotides are TGTGCCAGTAGTAGCCGTGGGAACACAGATACGCAGTATTTT.

This clone was seen just once. The chain joins TRBV5-1 to TRBJ1-1; 9 nucleotides line up with TRBD1. The CDR3 runs to 17 residues. V lost 4 bases, J lost 6 bases, and 16 bases stayed unmatched. Germline-derived CDR1 and CDR2 are SGHRS and YFSETQ. Here the CDR3 reads CASSQIPGTGMRAEAFF. CDR3 coding DNA: TGCGCCAGCAGCCAAATACCCGGGACAGGGATGAGGGCTGAAGCTTTCTTT.

The V call is TRBV7-2, the J call TRBJ1-2; unclear D gene. CDR3 length equals 14 residues. Trimming pared 4 bases from V and 7 bases from J, leaving 16 bases between. Germline V CDR1 and CDR2: SGHTA, FQGNSA. The CDR3 is CASSSKSGRRGYTF. CDR3 nucleotide sequence: TGTGCCAGCAGCTCCAAGTCCGGGAGACGTGGCTACACCTTC.

This rearrangement joins TRBV19 to TRBJ2-1; 7 bases agree with TRBD2. Germline loops: CDR1 LNHDA, CDR2 SQIVND (reference sequence). This CDR3 region has 15 residues. The ends lost 6 bases at V and 2 bases at J; junction bases unmatched: 7. CDR3 coding DNA: TGTGCCAGTAGGACTAGCCCTATTACCTACAATGAGCAGTTCTTC. Translated: CASRTSPITYNEQFF. The variable domain in full, with the rest retrieved from reference TRBV19 and TRBJ2-1, is DGGITQSPKYLFRKEGQNVTLSCEQNLNHDAMYWYRQDPGQGLRLIYYSQIVNDFQKGDIAEGYSVSREKKESFPLTVTSAQKNPTAFYLCASRTSPITYNEQFFGPGTRLTVL.

The chain combines TRBV4-1 with TRBJ2-2; TRBD2 matches at 10 bases. V gave up 1 base and J gave up 6 bases; unmatched junction bases: 11. The CDR3 contains 18 residues. Per germline, CDR1 MGHRA and CDR2 YSYEKL. As DNA, the CDR3 is TGCGCCAGCAGCCAAGGGCCTACAGCGGGAGGGTCCCCCGGGGAGCTGTTTTTT. Translation gives CASSQGPTAGGSPGELFF.

The J gene is TRBJ1-2, the V gene TRBV28, with a possible D match to TRBD1 (5 bases). V was shortened by 4 bases and J by 6 bases, with 15 bases between the two germline ends. Germline V gene data show CDR1 as MDHEN and CDR2 as SYDVKM. CDR3 size: 14 residues. The CDR3 is CASSSLGGSNGYTF. CDR3 sequence (DNA): TGTGCCAGCAGTTCTCTTGGGGGGAGCAATGGCTACACCTTC.

The J gene is TRBJ1-1, the V gene TRBV11-2; no clear D. Germline CDR1 is SGHAT and CDR2 is FQNNGV. The V gene lost 1 base and the J gene lost 2 bases, with 14 bases spanning the gap. The CDR3 extends over 16 amino acids. Here the CDR3 reads CASSLGTPRANTEAFF. The CDR3 coding sequence is TGTGCCAGCAGCTTAGGGACTCCCCGCGCTAACACTGAAGCTTTCTTT.

The rearrangement uses TRBV9 and TRBJ1-1; D is undetermined. CDR1 and CDR2 (germline): SGDLS, YYNGEE. The V and J ends lost 4 bases and 5 bases respectively, with 15 bases between them. The CDR3 extends over 14 amino acids. This chain's CDR3 is CASSTSCGETEAFF. CDR3 nucleotides: TGTGCCAGCAGCACCTCCTGCGGGGAAACTGAAGCTTTCTTT.

The gene calls are TRBV5-4 and TRBJ1-1; D unclear. V lost 3 bases and J 1 base, leaving 16 bases between the germline ends. CDR3 size: 16 residues. Germline-derived CDR1 and CDR2 are SGHNT and YYREEE (reference sequence). The CDR3 reads CASSSGPLGTNTEAFF. The CDR3 DNA is TGTGCCAGCAGCTCTGGTCCCTTAGGCACGAACACTGAAGCTTTCTTT. Full variable domain (outside the CDR3, taken from reference TRBV5-4 and TRBJ1-1): ETGVTQSPTHLIKTRGQQVTLRCSSQSGHNTVSWYQQALGQGPQFIFQYYREEENGRGNFPPRFSGLQFPNYSSELNVNALELDDSALYLCASSSGPLGTNTEAFFGQGTRLTVV.

This rearrangement joins TRBV6-1 to TRBJ2-1; tentative D call: TRBD2 (5 bases). Germline V lookup: CDR1 MNHNS, CDR2 SASEGT. The germline V and J ends were trimmed by 7 bases and 4 bases, with 14 bases remaining between them. The CDR3 covers 14 residues. CDR3 nucleotide sequence: TGTGCCAGCACCCGGGTAGCGAGGTACAATGAGCAGTTCTTC. Amino acid sequence: CASTRVARYNEQFF.

V is TRBV9 and J is TRBJ1-3; a possible D gene is TRBD1 (5 bases). Trimming cost V 2 bases and J 4 bases, with 13 bases left between them. This CDR3 spans 15 amino acids. Germline-derived CDR1 and CDR2 are SGDLS and YYNGEE. CDR3 DNA: TGTGCCAGCAGCGTTGACGGGGCGGGAGGAAACACCATATATTTT. Translated: CASSVDGAGGNTIYF.

J is TRBJ1-1 and V is TRBV29-1; D is uncertain. CDR3 size: 11 residues. Germline CDR1 reads SQVTM; CDR2 reads ANQGSEA. V dropped 2 bases and J dropped 5 bases, with 6 bases sitting between them. The CDR3: CSVEKGTEAFF. Written as DNA, the CDR3 is TGCAGCGTTGAAAAAGGAACTGAAGCTTTCTTT.

The chain has TRBV5-1 and TRBJ2-7; unclear D gene. The germline V gene encodes CDR1 SGHRS and CDR2 YFSETQ. The CDR3 totals 14 residues. V was clipped by 3 bases and J by 4 bases, with 14 bases between them. As DNA, the CDR3 is TGCGCCAGCAGCTCCCAAGGGATGGAGTACGAGCAGTACTTC. Protein sequence: CASSSQGMEYEQYF.

This chain connects TRBV7-2 to TRBJ2-1, with 9 bases matching TRBD2. The CDR3 contains 14 residues. The V segment lost 6 bases and the J segment 11 bases; nucleotides outside the gene matches: 11. Germline V lookup: CDR1 SGHTA, CDR2 FQGNSA. CDR3 sequence: CASSFGGSGSQQFF. Written as DNA, the CDR3 is TGTGCCAGCAGTTTTGGGGGTAGCGGGAGTCAGCAGTTCTTC.

In this sample, this clone turned up a few times. The chain carries TRBV19 and TRBJ1-2; D gene unclear. Germline loops: CDR1 LNHDA, CDR2 SQIVND (reference sequence). The CDR3 spans 16 residues. V lost 7 bases and J lost 4, with 22 bases in between. CDR3 loop: CASTQYWTFEGYGYTF. As DNA, the CDR3 is TGTGCCAGTACCCAGTATTGGACGTTTGAGGGCTATGGCTACACCTTC.

The DNA for the CDR3 is TGTGCCAGCAGCGTAGTGGGCGGTGAAGCTTTCTTT. Translated, it gives CASSVVGGEAFF. The chain carries TRBV9 and TRBJ1-1; no clear D gene. Germline V gene data show CDR1 as SGDLS and CDR2 as YYNGEE. V gave up 0 bases and J gave up 7 bases, with 7 bases separating them. The CDR3 contains 12 residues.

CDR3 sequence: CASATGALNEKLFF. As DNA, the CDR3 is TGTGCCAGCGCCACAGGGGCGCTTAATGAAAAACTGTTTTTT. The chain couples TRBV19 to TRBJ1-4; 7 nucleotides line up with TRBD1. CDR3 length: 14 amino acids. Germline-derived CDR1 and CDR2 are LNHDA and SQIVND (reference sequence). V shed 9 bases, J shed 4 bases, and the junction held 8 bases outside the gene matches.

This clone was seen a handful of times. V and J are TRBV5-1 and TRBJ2-3; 10 nucleotides align to TRBD2. The V segment lost 5 bases and the J segment 3 bases; nucleotides outside the gene matches: 9. The CDR3 has 16 amino acids. The germline CDR1 and CDR2 sequences are SGHRS and YFSETQ. For the CDR3, the DNA is TGCGCCAGCAGGAGTCAAGCGGGGGGGCGAACAGATACGCAGTATTTT. The encoded protein is CASRSQAGGRTDTQYF.

This rearrangement joins TRBV18 to TRBJ2-7; D is possibly TRBD1 or TRBD2 (6 bases each). Germline V gene data show CDR1 as KGHSH and CDR2 as LQKENI. The CDR3 runs to 15 residues. V dropped 4 bases and J dropped 4 bases, with 17 bases sitting between them. The CDR3 DNA is TGTGCCAGCTCACAAGGCTCGGGGGCATTGTACGAGCAGTACTTC. It translates to CASSQGSGALYEQYF.

The sample holds one count of this clone. Other DNA sequences in the same sample also yield this CDR3. The J gene is TRBJ1-3, the V gene TRBV5-1; D is uncertain. The germline V gene has CDR1 SGHRS and CDR2 YFSETQ. The CDR3 is 14 residues long. V was cut by 0 bases and J by 1 base, with 5 bases left in between. The CDR3 loop is CASSLEGSGNTIYF. CDR3 coding DNA: TGCGCCAGCAGCTTGGAAGGGTCTGGAAACACCATATATTTT.

The chain employs TRBV28 and TRBJ2-3; TRBD2 matches 8 bases. CDR1 MDHEN and CDR2 SYDVKM come from the germline V gene. The ends lost 6 bases at V and 0 bases at J; junction bases unmatched: 5. The CDR3 is 15 amino acids. The CDR3 sequence is CASSTSGASTDTQYF. The CDR3 DNA is TGTGCCAGCAGCACTAGCGGAGCTAGCACAGATACGCAGTATTTT.

The genes are TRBV9 and TRBJ2-3; D is possibly TRBD2 (7 bases). Germline assignment: CDR1 SGDLS and CDR2 YYNGEE. The length of the CDR3 is 16 residues. Deletions cut 0 bases from V and 5 bases from J, with 16 bases between. CDR3 nucleotide sequence: TGTGCCAGCAGCGTAGAGCACGGGGGGCCGGGAGATACGCAGTATTTT. It codes for CASSVEHGGPGDTQYF. Combining the CDR3 with reference TRBV9 and TRBJ2-3 gives the whole variable domain DSGVTQTPKHLITATGQRVTLRCSPRSGDLSVYWYQQSLDQGLQFLIQYYNGEERAKGNILERFSAQQFPDLHSELNLSSLELGDSALYFCASSVEHGGPGDTQYFGPGTRLTVL.

V and J are TRBV29-1 and TRBJ2-3; weak D call: TRBD2 (5 bases). V was pared by 4 bases and J by 4 bases, with 6 bases between. CDR1 is SQVTM, CDR2 ANQGSEA, per germline. This CDR3 comprises 11 residues. The CDR3 reads CSVGESDTQYF. DNA of the CDR3: TGCAGCGTTGGGGAGTCAGATACGCAGTATTTT.

The chain uses TRBV5-1 and TRBJ2-5; D call uncertain. The V end was cut by 0 bases, the J end by 0 bases, with 9 bases between. This CDR3 comprises 15 residues. Germline values: CDR1 SGHRS, CDR2 YFSETQ. The CDR3 loop reads CASSLGQAYQETQYF. CDR3 bases: TGCGCCAGCAGCTTGGGTCAGGCGTACCAAGAGACCCAGTACTTC.

This chain joins TRBV2 and TRBJ2-3; 7 bases agree with TRBD2. V gave up 4 bases and J gave up 3 bases; unmatched junction bases: 4. This CDR3 is built from 14 residues. The germline V gene encodes CDR1 SNHLY and CDR2 FYNNEI. The CDR3 bases are TGTGCCAGCAGTGTCTCCGGGGGGACAGATACGCAGTATTTT. Its translation: CASSVSGGTDTQYF. Together with reference TRBV2 and TRBJ2-3, the CDR3 gives the full variable domain: EPEVTQTPSHQVTQMGQEVILRCVPISNHLYFYWYRQILGQKVEFLVSFYNNEISEKSEIFDDQFSVERPDGSNFTLKIRSTKLEDSAMYFCASSVSGGTDTQYFGPGTRLTVL.

In the case of this clone: One end of the junction is discordant with germline, which a read error may explain. This chain joins TRBV6-1 and TRBJ2-7, with D perhaps matching TRBD1 or TRBD2 (5 bases each). This CDR3 comprises 13 residues. Germline CDR1 reads MNHNS; CDR2 reads SASEGT. CDR3 region: CASTRDGRYGQYF. In DNA form, the CDR3 reads TGTGCCAGCACCCGGGACGGCCGCTACGGGCAGTACTTC.